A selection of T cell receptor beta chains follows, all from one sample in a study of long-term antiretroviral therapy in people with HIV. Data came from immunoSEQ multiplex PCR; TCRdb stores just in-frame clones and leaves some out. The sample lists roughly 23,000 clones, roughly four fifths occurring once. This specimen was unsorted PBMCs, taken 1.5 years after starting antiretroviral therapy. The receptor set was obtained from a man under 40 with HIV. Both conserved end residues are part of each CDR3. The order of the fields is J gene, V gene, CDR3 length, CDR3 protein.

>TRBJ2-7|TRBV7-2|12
CASSLNPYEQYF
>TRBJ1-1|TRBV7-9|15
CASSLAHRGKTEAFF
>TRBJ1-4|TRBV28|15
CASSLGGATNEKLFF
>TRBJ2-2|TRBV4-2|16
CASSRATGTNTGELFF
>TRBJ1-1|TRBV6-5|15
CASTMAGLDGTEAFF
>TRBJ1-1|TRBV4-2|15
CASSQNTGSNTEAFF
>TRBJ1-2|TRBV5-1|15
CASSHGAGGSYGYTF
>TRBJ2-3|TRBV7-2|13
CASSPNPRDTQYF
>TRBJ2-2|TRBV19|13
CASSGTDWGELFF
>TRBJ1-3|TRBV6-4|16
CASSDSPTGTGNTIYF
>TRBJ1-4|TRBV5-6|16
CASSQIGQGANEKLFF
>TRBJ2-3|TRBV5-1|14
CASSSQGSTDTQYF
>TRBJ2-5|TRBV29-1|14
CSVERLARQETQYF
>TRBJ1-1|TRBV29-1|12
CSAESWGTEAFF
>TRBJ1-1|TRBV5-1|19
CASSLGQTLQGLMNTEAFF
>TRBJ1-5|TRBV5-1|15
CASSWTGQHNQPQHF
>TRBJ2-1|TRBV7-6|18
CASSLRLVSVNLRDEQFF
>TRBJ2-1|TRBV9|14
CASSADSLVVEQFF
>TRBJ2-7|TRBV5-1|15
CASSDTTSGLYEQYF
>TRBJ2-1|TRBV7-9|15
CASSSGTAPYNEQFF
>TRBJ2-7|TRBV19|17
CASSVPGLAGIKNEQYF
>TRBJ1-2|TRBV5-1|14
CASSLEAGYYGYTF
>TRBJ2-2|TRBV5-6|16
CASSWGLAGNTGELFF
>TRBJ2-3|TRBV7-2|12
CASSLSTDTQYF
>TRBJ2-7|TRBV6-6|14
CASSPTGSFYEQYF
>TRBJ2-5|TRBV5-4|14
CASSSVGVGETQYF
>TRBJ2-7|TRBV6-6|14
CASTPREPLHEQYF
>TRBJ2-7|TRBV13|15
CASSQRLSPAYEQYF
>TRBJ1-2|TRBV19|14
CASSLKSGDYGYTF
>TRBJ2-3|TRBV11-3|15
CASSLDPGQGRTQYF
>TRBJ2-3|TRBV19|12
CASSITGYPQYF
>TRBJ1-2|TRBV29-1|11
CSVERVYGYTF
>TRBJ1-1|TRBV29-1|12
CSVVTGGTEAFF
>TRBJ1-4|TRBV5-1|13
CASKNSTNEKLFF
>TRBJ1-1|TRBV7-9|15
CASSLGSFMNTEAFF
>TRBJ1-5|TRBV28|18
CASSLSHASDRGNQPQHF
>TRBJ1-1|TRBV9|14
CASSGVQGNTEAFF
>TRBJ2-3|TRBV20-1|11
CSASDLGTQYF
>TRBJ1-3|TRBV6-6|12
CASGYSGNTIYF
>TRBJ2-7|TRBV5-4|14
CASSLGQGFGEQYF
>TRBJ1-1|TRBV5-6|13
CASSQGRRTEAFF
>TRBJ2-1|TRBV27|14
CASSYSAGMDEQFF
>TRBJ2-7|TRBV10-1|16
CASSEKLGGFSYEQYF
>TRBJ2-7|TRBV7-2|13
CASSSSGGYEQYF
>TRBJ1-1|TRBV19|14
CASSTGTANTEAFF
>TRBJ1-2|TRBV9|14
CASSVGQSNYGYTF